This T cell receptor beta chain came from a study of graft-versus-host responses after intestinal transplantation. Study-level information: Isolated intestinal, liver-intestinal, or multivisceral transplants were what recipients had. Anti-thymocyte globulin induction preceded approximately three years of tacrolimus and steroid maintenance in all recipients. Study conclusions and caveats: Recipient marrow showed GvH clones, some seen first in ileum or blood. When patients had graft-donor T cell macrochimerism, their allografts held high graft-versus-host to host-versus-graft clonal ratios.

As for this clone: Its specificity is unknown.

The CDR3 consists of 12 residues. The germline V and J ends were trimmed by 5 bases and 6 bases, with 10 bases remaining between them. The germline V gene encodes CDR1 LNHDA and CDR2 SQIVND (reference sequence). Only in-frame clones appear in the TCRdb table, and some are missing; sequencing was by immunoSEQ multiplex PCR. The repertoire consists of about 71,000 clones, with over 85% occurring once and the leading ten covering around 0.57%. This material consisted of unstimulated CD8+ T cells sorted from spleen or lymph node cells, taken before intestinal transplant. The V and J genes are TRBV19 and TRBJ1-1; D is unresolved. This TCR was sampled from a human donor who received an intestinal transplant. CDR3: CASSGPLPEAFF. The CDR3 DNA reads TGTGCCAGTAGTGGACCTCTCCCTGAAGCTTTCTTT. The whole variable domain, filled in from reference TRBV19 and TRBJ1-1, reads DGGITQSPKYLFRKEGQNVTLSCEQNLNHDAMYWYRQDPGQGLRLIYYSQIVNDFQKGDIAEGYSVSREKKESFPLTVTSAQKNPTAFYLCASSGPLPEAFFGQGTRLTVV.